This T cell receptor (beta chain) was obtained from a study of blood T cell repertoires in COVID-19. The CDR3 has 13 amino acids. V lost 4 bases and J 0 bases, leaving 6 bases between the germline ends. Assay: immunoSEQ multiplex PCR; the TCRdb copy retains only in-frame clones and omits some. The top ten hold roughly 1.9% of the sample, which has about 440,000 clones, 87% seen once. This sequence originates from a woman aged 18-29 years with acute COVID-19. V is TRBV12-3 or TRBV12-4 and J is TRBJ2-5; D unclear. Sequenced sample: PBMCs or T cells enriched from blood (not recorded which). This chain's CDR3 is CASSSSYQETQYF. CDR3 nucleotides: TGTGCCAGCAGTTCGTCGTACCAAGAGACCCAGTACTTC.